The source of this TCR beta chain is a study of cytomegalovirus exposure and HLA in healthy donors. Primers for the PCR totalled 60 Vbeta and 13 Jbeta. Measured with immunoSEQ multiplex PCR; TCRdb has only the in-frame clones, and not every one. The table has 95,000 to 150,000 clones, more than 60% seen once. CDR1 is LNHDA and CDR2 is SQIVND in the germline V gene (reference sequence). V was trimmed by 8 bases and J by 3 bases, leaving 10 bases between them. The CDR3 consists of 13 residues. This TCR derives from a woman aged 55-69 years in good health and CMV-seropositive. The specimen sequenced was PBMCs. The chain combines TRBV19 with TRBJ2-2; no definite D call. Written as DNA, the CDR3 is TGTGCCAGTGGAGTAGATCACACCGGGGAGCTGTTTTTT. Translation: CASGVDHTGELFF.